This record looks at one T cell receptor (beta chain) sequence and its context. Its antigen is not known. The data were obtained in a study of cytomegalovirus exposure and HLA in healthy donors. Whole-study findings and limits: Near-uniform donor sequencing depth was presumed by presence/absence analyses.

The PCR ran on 60 Vbeta and 13 Jbeta primers. TCRdb's copy holds only in-frame clones and misses some; the assay was immunoSEQ multiplex PCR. The sample includes about 130,000 clones, about 74% of them seen just once. The receptor comes from a man aged 35 to 55 in good health and CMV-seronegative. Sequenced input: PBMCs.

CDR3: CASSLNRRTDTQYF. DNA for the CDR3: TGTGCCAGCAGCTTAAACAGGCGCACAGATACGCAGTATTTT. The chain joins TRBV7-6 to TRBJ2-3; tentatively, D is TRBD1 (5 bases). The germline V gene has CDR1 SGHVS and CDR2 FNYEAQ. The CDR3 is 14 residues long. Trimming took off 2 bases at V and 1 base at J, with 7 bases between the two ends.